This T cell receptor beta chain was retrieved from a study of blood T cell repertoires in COVID-19. Across the whole study: Material from acute and convalescent COVID-19 was sourced from the United States, Italy and Spain. PBMCs, B-cell-depleted T cells, or T cells were the source of the cDNA or gDNA that made up the material.

Seattle participants joined during active infection and were tracked over time. In the source study's methods: Amplification from reference gene primers served as the basis for estimated nucleated cell counts. The protocol was immunoSEQ multiplex PCR, while the TCRdb copy is restricted to in-frame clones and leaves out a portion. That table is the source of V, J and clone size, and D and trimming were worked out from the DNA. The sample shows 30,000 to 40,000 clones, about two thirds of them seen only once. This clone has a single count. Germline lookup yields CDR1 MDHEN and CDR2 SYDVKM. The CDR3 has 15 amino acids. V lost 0 bases, J lost 5 bases, and 10 bases lay in between.

This sequence was found in an older man with COVID-19, enrolled during active disease. The chain recombines TRBV28 with TRBJ1-4; D is unclear. Sequenced input: peripheral blood. The CDR3 sequence: CASSLWWRLNEKLFF. CDR3 sequence (DNA): TGTGCCAGCAGTTTATGGTGGAGGCTCAATGAAAAACTGTTTTTT.